A single sample gave rise to the 16 T cell receptor beta chains below, sequenced in a study of CD8 T cells in ankylosing spondylitis. One entry per CDR3 protein, called by TCRdb with MiXCR from the 5' RACE reads. Among about 440,000 distinct CDR3 sequences listed, approximately 17% were seen once. The study, taken as a whole, reports: Blood from ankylosing spondylitis patients appeared to carry a characteristic roughly 8-variant TCR beta motif.

Their recognized antigens are unknown. Material for sequencing was blood, either unsorted or a sorted T cell fraction (not recorded which). These TCRs come from a male donor with ankylosing spondylitis.

This clonotype came up many times. The chain has TRBV14 and TRBJ2-2, with TRBD1 matching over 7 bases. Germline values: CDR1 SGHDN, CDR2 FVKESK. With 1 base clipped from V and 7 bases from J, the junction kept 6 bases outside the gene matches. The length of the CDR3 is 15 residues. CDR3 DNA sequence: TGTGCCAGCAGCCAAGGGGACAGTTCGATCGGGGAGCTGTTTTTT. Protein sequence: CASSQGDSSIGELFF.

This clonotype was counted a few times. The J gene is TRBJ2-5, the V gene TRBV29-1, with D possibly TRBD2 on 6 matching bases. The CDR3 is 11 residues long. The ends were cut back, 4 bases at V and 7 bases at J, with 10 bases in the middle. The germline CDR1 and CDR2 sequences are SQVTM and ANQGSEA. The CDR3 protein is CSVGLGGTQYF. The CDR3 DNA follows: TGCAGCGTTGGACTAGGCGGGACCCAGTACTTC.

The rearrangement links TRBV7-6 to TRBJ2-5; no firm D call. Germline V CDR1 and CDR2: SGHVS, FNYEAQ. The V end lost 0 bases, the J end lost 1 base, and 9 bases lay between the germline ends. The CDR3 totals 15 residues. CDR3 in amino acids: CASSLALTAQETQYF. The CDR3 DNA follows: TGTGCCAGCAGCTTAGCGCTAACAGCCCAAGAGACCCAGTACTTC.

This clonotype was seen a few times. This chain links TRBV6-1 with TRBJ1-2; unclear D gene. Germline lookup yields CDR1 MNHNS and CDR2 SASEGT. The length of the CDR3 is 14 residues. V shed 3 bases and J shed 1 base, with 9 bases lying between them. The CDR3 nucleotides read TGTGCCAGCAGTGAGACGGCTCGTAACTATGGCTACACCTTC. This sequence encodes CASSETARNYGYTF.

This clonotype was counted between two and nine times. The chain has TRBV20-1 and TRBJ2-5, with TRBD1 matching over 8 bases. From germline, CDR1 is DFQATT and CDR2 SNEGSKA (reference sequence). This CDR3 is built from 15 residues. V gave up 3 bases and J gave up 4 bases; unmatched junction bases: 10. As DNA, the CDR3 is TGCAGTGCTAGCTTACCAGGGGGCCAGGGAGAGACCCAGTACTTC. It is translated as CSASLPGGQGETQYF.

This chain links TRBV6-1 with TRBJ1-1, with TRBD1 matching 9 bases. With 5 bases clipped from V and 7 bases from J, the junction kept 5 bases outside the gene matches. Germline values: CDR1 MNHNS, CDR2 SASEGT. The CDR3 is made up of 13 amino acids. The CDR3 sequence is CASSTGGVGEAFF. The DNA for the CDR3 is TGTGCCAGCAGTACAGGGGGCGTTGGTGAAGCTTTCTTT.

This clonotype was seen only a few times. V is TRBV20-1 and J is TRBJ2-1; 8 bases fit TRBD2. CDR3 length: 13 residues. CDR1 is DFQATT and CDR2 is SNEGSKA in the germline V gene (reference sequence). With V trimmed by 6 bases and J by 9 bases, 10 bases remained unmatched. The CDR3 DNA follows: TGCAGTGCCAAGGGGCGGGAGGAGGGTGAGCAGTTCTTC. Residues: CSAKGREEGEQFF.

This clonotype has only a few counts. V and J are TRBV4-1 and TRBJ2-1; D remains unclear. V was shortened by 1 base and J by 0 bases, with 13 bases between the two germline ends. The CDR3 spans 17 residues. The germline CDR1 and CDR2 sequences are MGHRA and YSYEKL. Here the CDR3 reads CASSQGPPGLSYNEQFF. CDR3 nucleotides: TGCGCCAGCAGCCAAGGCCCCCCGGGTCTCTCCTACAATGAGCAGTTCTTC.

The CDR3 region is CASSVTGALGTEAFF. For the CDR3, the DNA is TGTGCCAGCAGCGTGACGGGGGCGCTGGGCACTGAAGCTTTCTTT. The chain links TRBV9 to TRBJ1-1; a possible D gene is TRBD1 (6 bases). CDR1 is SGDLS and CDR2 is YYNGEE in the germline V gene. The CDR3 contains 15 residues. V gave up 2 bases and J gave up 4 bases, with 15 bases separating them.

There are a few counts of this clonotype. CDR3 sequence (DNA): TGTGCCAGCGGTCCCCATTCGACTAGCTATCAGGGGACCCAGTACTTC. Its protein product is CASGPHSTSYQGTQYF. This chain uses TRBV21-1 with TRBJ2-5; the table's D call, TRBD2, has no DNA check behind it. TRBV21-1 is listed as a pseudogene. The CDR3 is made up of 16 amino acids.

This clonotype was seen ten or more times. This chain uses TRBV30 with TRBJ2-5; 7 nucleotides line up with TRBD2. The CDR3 extends over 11 amino acids. The germline gives CDR1 GTSNPN, CDR2 SVGIG (reference sequence). J was trimmed by 11 bases and V by 2 bases; bases with no gene match: 5. For the CDR3, the DNA is TGTGCCTGGAGTTGGGAGGGGAAGCAGTACTTC. Its protein product is CAWSWEGKQYF.

This clonotype was picked up a small number of times. The V call is TRBV7-2, the J call TRBJ1-1; tentative D call: TRBD1 (5 bases). CDR1 SGHTA and CDR2 FQGNSA come from the germline V gene. There are 15 residues in the CDR3. Deletions cut 5 bases from V and 1 base from J, with 14 bases between. This CDR3 is CASSPRDQRNTEAFF. The CDR3 DNA reads TGTGCCAGCAGCCCCAGGGACCAGCGGAACACTGAAGCTTTCTTT.

In this sample, this clonotype turned up a few times. The rearrangement uses TRBV3-1 and TRBJ2-3; 9 bases match TRBD2. Trimming cost V 4 bases and J 2 bases; bases outside gene matches: 4. Per germline, CDR1 LGHDT and CDR2 YNNKEL (reference sequence). CDR3 length: 15 amino acids. DNA of the CDR3: TGTGCCAGCAGCCCCCTAGCGGGATACACAGATACGCAGTATTTT. This sequence encodes CASSPLAGYTDTQYF.

This clonotype was found a few times. The V call is TRBV5-1, the J call TRBJ2-3; D is unclear. This CDR3 comprises 14 residues. CDR1 and CDR2 (germline): SGHRS, YFSETQ. Deletions cut 5 bases from V and 2 bases from J, with 12 bases between. CDR3 DNA: TGCGCCAGCAGGAAGCCCCCCTACACAGATACGCAGTATTTT. Residues: CASRKPPYTDTQYF.

The CDR3 coding sequence is TGTGCCAGCAGTTCCCAAAGGGACGGGGCGGAGCAGTTCTTC. Its translation is CASSSQRDGAEQFF. J is TRBJ2-1 and V is TRBV6-5; D might be TRBD1 or TRBD2, each matching 5 bases. Germline CDR1 MNHEY, CDR2 SVGAGI. Trimming removed 4 bases from V and 10 bases from J, with 17 bases in between. The CDR3 spans 14 residues.

The chain uses TRBV3-1 and TRBJ2-3, with D possibly TRBD2 on 7 matching bases. Germline assignment: CDR1 LGHDT and CDR2 YNNKEL (reference sequence). This CDR3 region has 16 residues. The CDR3 coding sequence is TGTGCTGGCAGCCAGAGGGGGGGGAGTGGCACAGATACGCAGTATTTT. Its protein product is CAGSQRGGSGTDTQYF.